The next 31 T cell receptor beta chains were all read from a single sample in a study of CD8+ T cells in alopecia areata. Lesional scalp tissue (obtained by punch biopsy) and peripheral blood were collected from alopecia areata patients. TCR sequencing used cDNA made by reverse transcription of extracted RNA. Produced via immunoSEQ multiplex PCR; TCRdb's table is partial and in-frame only. The sample records 9,500 to 15,000 clones, 60% being singletons. What was sequenced was skin. The receptors shown here come from a human donor with alopecia areata.

The rearrangement uses TRBV30 and TRBJ2-4, with 8 bases aligning to TRBD1. The CDR3 runs to 15 residues. The V gene end was trimmed by 3 bases and the J gene end by 3 bases; junction bases not matched to a gene: 7. The germline V gene encodes CDR1 GTSNPN and CDR2 SVGIG (reference sequence). In nucleotides, the CDR3 is TGTGCCTGGAGCAAAGACAGGGGTGGCAAAAACATTCAGTACTTC. It codes for CAWSKDRGGKNIQYF.

This CDR3 is CASSWLGAYTGELFF. As DNA, the CDR3 is TGTGCCAGTAGTTGGTTAGGGGCCTACACCGGGGAGCTGTTTTTT. The chain has TRBV19 and TRBJ2-2, with D possibly TRBD1 on 5 matching bases. Germline values: CDR1 LNHDA, CDR2 SQIVND (reference sequence). This CDR3 contains 15 residues. Trimming cost V 5 bases and J 3 bases, with 13 bases left between them. The full variable domain, its missing parts supplied by reference TRBV19 and TRBJ2-2, is DGGITQSPKYLFRKEGQNVTLSCEQNLNHDAMYWYRQDPGQGLRLIYYSQIVNDFQKGDIAEGYSVSREKKESFPLTVTSAQKNPTAFYLCASSWLGAYTGELFFGEGSRLTVL.

The table lists this clone with a few counts. The V call is TRBV28, the J call TRBJ2-3; D is uncertain. CDR3 length equals 13 residues. Trimming shortened V by 3 bases and J by 6 bases, and 10 bases separated the two germline ends. CDR1 and CDR2 (germline): MDHEN, SYDVKM. The CDR3 DNA follows: TGTGCCAGCAGTTTTGATGTGGGGGATACGCAGTATTTT. Translation: CASSFDVGDTQYF.

The V call is TRBV9, the J call TRBJ2-5; no reliable D call. Germline V CDR1 and CDR2: SGDLS, YYNGEE. Trimming removed 4 bases at V and 4 bases at J, with 14 bases between. There are 14 residues in the CDR3. CDR3: CASSPRPLRETQYF. CDR3 nucleotide sequence: TGTGCCAGCAGCCCACGCCCCCTCAGAGAGACCCAGTACTTC.

V is TRBV6-1 and J is TRBJ1-2, with 8 bases aligning to TRBD1. With V trimmed by 7 bases and J by 5 bases, 6 bases remained unmatched. This CDR3 is 13 amino acids long. Germline V gene lookup returns CDR1 MNHNS and CDR2 SASEGT. In nucleotides, the CDR3 is TGTGCCAGCAAGGACAGGGAGTTATATGGCTACACCTTC. Translation gives CASKDRELYGYTF.

This clone was picked up a small number of times. The chain couples TRBV9 to TRBJ2-4, with D possibly being TRBD2 (7 bases). The germline gives CDR1 SGDLS, CDR2 YYNGEE. The CDR3 runs 14 residues. V lost 4 bases to trimming and J lost 11 bases, with 19 bases between them. The CDR3 reads CASSKGGGSGVQYF. The CDR3 DNA is TGTGCCAGCAGCAAGGGGGGAGGGAGCGGCGTTCAGTACTTC.

This rearrangement joins TRBV30 to TRBJ1-1; tentative D call: TRBD1 (6 bases). The CDR3 has 13 amino acids. CDR1 and CDR2 from the germline V gene are GTSNPN and SVGIG (reference sequence). V was trimmed by 2 bases and J by 4 bases, leaving 11 bases between them. This CDR3 reads CAWSQKGGTEAFF. DNA of the CDR3: TGTGCCTGGAGTCAGAAGGGGGGCACTGAAGCTTTCTTT.

J is TRBJ2-7 and V is TRBV9, with 10 bases lining up with TRBD2. Germline V lookup: CDR1 SGDLS, CDR2 YYNGEE. V was pared by 4 bases and J by 5 bases, with 9 bases of the junction left unmatched. The CDR3 has 15 amino acids. The CDR3 DNA reads as TGTGCCAGCAGCCCAAGCCTAGCGGGAGCCCACGAGCAGTACTTC. Protein: CASSPSLAGAHEQYF.

This clone turned up a few times. The chain carries TRBV6-1 and TRBJ2-3; 8 bases are shared with TRBD1. Germline loops: CDR1 MNHNS, CDR2 SASEGT. With V trimmed by 10 bases and J by 1 base, 7 bases remained unmatched. The CDR3 loop spans 14 amino acids. CDR3 region: CAIDSGQGTDTQYF. In DNA, the CDR3 is TGTGCCATCGATTCGGGACAGGGCACAGATACGCAGTATTTT.

This clone was detected only a few times. The genes are TRBV4-1 and TRBJ2-1, with TRBD2 as a possible D gene (6 bases). The V end was cut by 0 bases, the J end by 15 bases, with 15 bases between. Germline V gene lookup returns CDR1 MGHRA and CDR2 YSYEKL. The CDR3 totals 13 residues. The CDR3 nucleotides are TGCGCCAGCAGCCAAGATTGGGGGGACGGGCCGTTCTTC. Amino acid sequence: CASSQDWGDGPFF.

V and J are TRBV2 and TRBJ2-1; TRBD1 might be the D (6 bases). Germline CDR1 reads SNHLY; CDR2 reads FYNNEI. V was cut by 4 bases and J by 7 bases, with 17 bases left in between. The CDR3 is 15 amino acids. CDR3 coding DNA: TGTGCCAGCAGTGTTGTAACTAGGGGGTCAAATGAGCAGTTCTTC. Amino acids: CASSVVTRGSNEQFF.

The chain employs TRBV19 and TRBJ2-5; D call uncertain. The CDR3 has 12 amino acids. Germline V gives CDR1 LNHDA, CDR2 SQIVND (reference sequence). V lost 4 bases and J 0 bases, leaving 3 bases between the germline ends. The CDR3 spells CASSNDQETQYF. The CDR3 DNA sequence: TGTGCCAGTAGTAATGACCAAGAGACCCAGTACTTC. Using reference TRBV19 and TRBJ2-5 for the parts outside the CDR3, the full variable domain is DGGITQSPKYLFRKEGQNVTLSCEQNLNHDAMYWYRQDPGQGLRLIYYSQIVNDFQKGDIAEGYSVSREKKESFPLTVTSAQKNPTAFYLCASSNDQETQYFGPGTRLLVL.

The chain recombines TRBV19 with TRBJ2-2, with 9 bases matching TRBD1. V dropped 9 bases and J dropped 4; count of bases not matched to a gene: 30. Germline CDR1 LNHDA, CDR2 SQIVND (reference sequence). This CDR3 comprises 22 residues. CDR3 protein: CASNPHSVGQGVRPERTGELFF. The CDR3 DNA reads TGTGCCAGCAACCCCCATAGTGTGGGACAGGGAGTAAGGCCGGAACGCACCGGGGAGCTGTTTTTT.

A few counts support this clone. The chain combines TRBV7-2 with TRBJ2-3; TRBD2 matches 11 bases. With 3 bases clipped from V and 13 bases from J, the junction kept 6 bases outside the gene matches. The CDR3 has 13 residues. The germline gives CDR1 SGHTA, CDR2 FQGNSA. CDR3 DNA sequence: TGTGCCAGCAGCTTGCTAGCGGGAGGATCGGAGTATTTT. It translates to CASSLLAGGSEYF. The full variable domain, completed using reference TRBV7-2 and TRBJ2-3, is GAGVSQSPSNKVTEKGKDVELRCDPISGHTALYWYRQSLGQGLEFLIYFQGNSAPDKSGLPSDRFSAERTGGSVSTLTIQRTQQEDSAVYLCASSLLAGGSEYFGPGTRLTVL.

This clone was observed a handful of times. The rearrangement uses TRBV7-2 and TRBJ1-2; the D gene is possibly TRBD1 (6 bases). The CDR3 contains 14 residues. Germline loops: CDR1 SGHTA, CDR2 FQGNSA. V was clipped by 3 bases and J by 5 bases, with 13 bases between them. For the CDR3, the DNA is TGTGCCAGCAGCTTCAGGGGATTCTCATATGGCTACACCTTC. Translation: CASSFRGFSYGYTF.

V is TRBV11-2 and J is TRBJ1-3; the D is unclear. The ends were cut back, 3 bases at V and 0 bases at J, with 6 bases in the middle. The CDR3 runs 14 residues. CDR1 SGHAT and CDR2 FQNNGV come from the germline V gene. The CDR3 reads CASSFTDSGNTIYF. The CDR3 DNA is TGTGCCAGCAGCTTTACAGACTCTGGAAACACCATATATTTT.

This clone came up once. This chain joins TRBV4-2 and TRBJ1-5; maybe TRBD1 (5 bases). In germline, CDR1 is LGHNA, CDR2 YNFKEQ. The CDR3 runs to 21 residues. Trimming removed 0 bases at V and 7 bases at J, with 31 bases between. The CDR3: CASSQDPHRDRAAQTGQPQHF. Here the CDR3 DNA reads TGTGCCAGCAGCCAAGACCCCCACCGGGACCGAGCAGCTCAGACGGGACAGCCCCAGCATTTT.

Concerning this clone: This likely reflects a read error, since a far larger clone is one base away. The V call is TRBV4-1, the J call TRBJ2-7, with D perhaps matching TRBD2 (6 bases). This CDR3 region has 17 residues. CDR1 and CDR2 (germline): MGHRA, YSYEKL. V was trimmed by 2 bases and J by 0 bases, leaving 17 bases between them. CDR3 in amino acids: CASSQSSGTASSYEQYF. DNA of the CDR3: TGCGCCAGCAGCCAAAGTTCCGGGACTGCTAGCTCCTACGAGCAGTACTTC.

CDR3 amino acids: CASSAKLAGDYNEQFF. Written as DNA, the CDR3 is TGTGCCAGCTCAGCGAAACTAGCGGGCGACTACAATGAGCAGTTCTTC. The genes are TRBV18 and TRBJ2-1, with 9 positions matching TRBD2. The junction had 8 bases not matched to a gene; V was cut back by 5 bases and J by 3 bases. CDR1 and CDR2 (germline): KGHSH, LQKENI. The CDR3 loop spans 16 amino acids.

The rearrangement uses TRBV6-1 and TRBJ2-3, with 9 bases identical to TRBD2. Germline V CDR1 and CDR2: MNHNS, SASEGT. CDR3 length: 17 amino acids. The trim removed 2 bases at V and 3 bases at J, leaving 9 bases unmatched. This CDR3 is CASSEFFAGGLTDTQYF. The CDR3 DNA reads TGTGCCAGCAGTGAATTTTTTGCGGGAGGGCTGACAGATACGCAGTATTTT.

This chain uses TRBV5-4 with TRBJ2-2; TRBD1 agrees at 7 bases. The CDR3 is 15 residues long. V shed 4 bases and J 3 bases; nucleotides not matched to a gene: 6. The germline V gene encodes CDR1 SGHNT and CDR2 YYREEE (reference sequence). CDR3 DNA: TGTGCCAGCAGCAACGGACAGGAGTACACCGGGGAGCTGTTTTTT. Protein product: CASSNGQEYTGELFF.

The chain links TRBV28 to TRBJ2-3, with no clear D. This CDR3 region has 15 residues. Germline V lookup: CDR1 MDHEN, CDR2 SYDVKM. V was clipped by 3 bases and J by 2 bases, with 12 bases between them. CDR3 loop: CASSFQVIHTDTQYF. CDR3 bases: TGTGCCAGCAGTTTCCAGGTTATACACACAGATACGCAGTATTTT.

The chain combines TRBV6-4 with TRBJ1-2, with D tentatively TRBD1 (6 bases). Germline V CDR1 and CDR2: MRHNA, SNTAGT. Trimming cost V 4 bases and J 6 bases, with 18 bases left between them. The CDR3 runs to 15 residues. This CDR3 reads CASSVAGGASDGYTF. DNA of the CDR3: TGTGCCAGCAGTGTTGCGGGGGGCGCCTCGGATGGCTACACCTTC.

This clone occurred a few times. The V call is TRBV7-8, the J call TRBJ2-3; D call uncertain. The CDR3 totals 12 residues. CDR1 is SGHVS, CDR2 FQNEAQ, per germline. V was clipped by 5 bases and J by 5 bases, with 8 bases between them. The CDR3 protein is CASSRHRDTQYF. In nucleotides, the CDR3 is TGTGCCAGCAGCAGACACAGAGATACGCAGTATTTT.

The V gene is TRBV11-2, the J gene TRBJ1-2, with D maybe TRBD1 (6 bases). Trimming stripped 5 bases from V and 2 bases from J, with 12 bases between. The V gene's germline CDR1 is SGHAT and CDR2 FQNNGV. The length of the CDR3 is 14 residues. The CDR3 DNA is TGTGCCAGCAGCGAAGGGACACAGAACTATGGCTACACCTTC. Amino acid sequence: CASSEGTQNYGYTF. Using reference TRBV11-2 and TRBJ1-2 for the parts outside the CDR3, the full variable domain is EAGVAQSPRYKIIEKRQSVAFWCNPISGHATLYWYQQILGQGPKLLIQFQNNGVVDDSQLPKDRFSAERLKGVDSTLKIQPAKLEDSAVYLCASSEGTQNYGYTFGSGTRLTVV.

This clone occurred a few times. This chain joins TRBV7-2 and TRBJ2-2, with unresolved D. The ends were cut back, 4 bases at V and 1 base at J, with 10 bases in the middle. Germline CDR1 SGHTA, CDR2 FQGNSA. This CDR3 is built from 15 residues. CDR3 loop: CASSSPVRNTGELFF. CDR3 DNA sequence: TGTGCCAGCAGCTCACCCGTCAGGAACACCGGGGAGCTGTTTTTT.

The rearrangement joins TRBV7-2 to TRBJ2-7, with TRBD1 as a possible D gene (7 bases). Trimming cost V 1 base and J 6 bases, with 16 bases left between them. This CDR3 spans 15 amino acids. In germline, CDR1 is SGHTA, CDR2 FQGNSA. The chain's CDR3 is CASSLGSVQGGEQYF. In DNA, the CDR3 is TGTGCCAGCAGCTTAGGCTCCGTCCAGGGGGGCGAGCAGTACTTC.

About this clone: An end of the junction differs from the germline gene, which may be a read error. The chain recombines TRBV29-1 with TRBJ2-1, with TRBD2 matching 14 bases. The CDR3 runs 14 residues. Germline values: CDR1 SQVTM, CDR2 ANQGSEA. CDR3 sequence: CSVDGLAGGNDQFF. The CDR3 bases are TGCAGCGTTGACGGACTAGCGGGAGGCAATGACCAGTTCTTC.

This clone was counted once. V is TRBV7-9 and J is TRBJ2-5; D is perhaps TRBD2 (6 bases). CDR1 is SEHNR, CDR2 FQNEAQ, per germline (reference sequence). Trimming took off 5 bases at V and 5 bases at J, with 24 bases between the two ends. The CDR3 is 17 amino acids. The CDR3 DNA is TGTGCCAGCAGCCCTATACGGGGGTCCCGGCGGAGTGAGACCCAGTACTTC. Residues: CASSPIRGSRRSETQYF.

Comments on this clone: The identical CDR3 is also encoded by other nucleotide sequences in the sample. Here the CDR3 reads CASSFPAPGGQRYTEAFF. For the CDR3, the DNA is TGTGCCAGCAGCTTTCCCGCCCCGGGGGGACAGCGCTACACTGAAGCTTTCTTT. The chain employs TRBV28 and TRBJ1-1; 7 nucleotides agree with TRBD1. Losses at the gene ends were 6 bases for V and 3 bases for J; bases not matched to a gene: 19. The germline V gene encodes CDR1 MDHEN and CDR2 SYDVKM. CDR3 size: 18 residues.

The chain combines TRBV7-8 with TRBJ2-7, with 8 bases lining up with TRBD1. Per germline, CDR1 SGHVS and CDR2 FQNEAQ. CDR3 length: 14 residues. V trimming: 5 bases; J trimming: 2 bases; junction bases outside the gene matches: 5. The CDR3 loop is CASSGTGLAYEQYF. For the CDR3, the DNA is TGTGCCAGCAGCGGGACAGGATTGGCCTACGAGCAGTACTTC.